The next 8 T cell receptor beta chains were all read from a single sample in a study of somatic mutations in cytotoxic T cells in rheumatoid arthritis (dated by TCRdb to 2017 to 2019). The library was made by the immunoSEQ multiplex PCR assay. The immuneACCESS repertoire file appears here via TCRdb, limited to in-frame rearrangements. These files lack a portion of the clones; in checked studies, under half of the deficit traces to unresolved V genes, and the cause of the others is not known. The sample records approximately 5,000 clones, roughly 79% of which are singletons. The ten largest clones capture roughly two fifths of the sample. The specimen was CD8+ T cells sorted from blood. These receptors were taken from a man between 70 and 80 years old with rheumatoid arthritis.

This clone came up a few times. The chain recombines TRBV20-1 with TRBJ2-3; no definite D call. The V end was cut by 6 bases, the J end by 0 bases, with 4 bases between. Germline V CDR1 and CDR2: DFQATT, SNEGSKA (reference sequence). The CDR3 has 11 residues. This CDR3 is CSATSTDTQYF. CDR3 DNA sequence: TGCAGTGCGACTAGCACAGATACGCAGTATTTT.

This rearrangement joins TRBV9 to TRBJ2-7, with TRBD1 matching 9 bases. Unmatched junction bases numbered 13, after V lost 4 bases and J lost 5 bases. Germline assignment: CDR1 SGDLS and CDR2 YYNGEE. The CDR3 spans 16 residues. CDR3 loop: CASSQRGGDRANEQYF. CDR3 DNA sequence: TGTGCCAGCAGCCAACGAGGCGGGGACAGGGCAAACGAGCAGTACTTC.

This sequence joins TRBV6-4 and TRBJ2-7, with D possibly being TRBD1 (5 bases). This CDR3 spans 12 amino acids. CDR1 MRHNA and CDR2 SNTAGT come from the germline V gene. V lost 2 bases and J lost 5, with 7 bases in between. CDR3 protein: CASSDDSHEQYF. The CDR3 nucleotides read TGTGCCAGCAGTGACGACAGCCACGAGCAGTACTTC.

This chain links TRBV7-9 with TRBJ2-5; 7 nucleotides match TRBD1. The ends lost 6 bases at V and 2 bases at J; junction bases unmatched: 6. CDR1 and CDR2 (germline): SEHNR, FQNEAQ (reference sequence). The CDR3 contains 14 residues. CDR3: CASRRPGQQETQYF. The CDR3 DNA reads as TGTGCCAGCAGGCGACCGGGACAGCAAGAGACCCAGTACTTC.

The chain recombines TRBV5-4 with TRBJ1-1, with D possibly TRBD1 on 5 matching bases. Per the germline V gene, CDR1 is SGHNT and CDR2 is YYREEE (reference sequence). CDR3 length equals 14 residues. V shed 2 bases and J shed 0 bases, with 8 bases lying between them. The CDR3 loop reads CASSFSTVNTEAFF. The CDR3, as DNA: TGTGCCAGCAGCTTCTCGACAGTGAACACTGAAGCTTTCTTT.

The CDR3 nucleotides read TGTGCCATCAGTGGGGGCTCGTGGGAAGCTTTCTTT. It is translated as CAISGGSWEAFF. The chain links TRBV10-3 to TRBJ1-1; TRBD1 might be the D (5 bases). V was shortened by 4 bases and J by 8 bases, with 11 bases between the two germline ends. Germline V lookup: CDR1 ENHRY, CDR2 SYGVKD. The CDR3 is 12 residues long.

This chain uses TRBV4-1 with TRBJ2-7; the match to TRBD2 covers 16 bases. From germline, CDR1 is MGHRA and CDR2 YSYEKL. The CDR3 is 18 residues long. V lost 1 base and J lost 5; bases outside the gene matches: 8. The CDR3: CASSQAMGTSGGEHEQYF. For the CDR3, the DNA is TGCGCCAGCAGCCAAGCCATGGGGACTAGCGGGGGGGAACACGAGCAGTACTTC.

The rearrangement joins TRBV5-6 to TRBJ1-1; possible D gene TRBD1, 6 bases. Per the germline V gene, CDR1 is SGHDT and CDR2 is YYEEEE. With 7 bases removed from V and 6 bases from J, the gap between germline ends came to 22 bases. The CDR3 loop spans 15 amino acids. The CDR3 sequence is CASAWEGGARAEAFF. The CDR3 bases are TGTGCCAGCGCTTGGGAAGGGGGGGCAAGAGCTGAAGCTTTCTTT.